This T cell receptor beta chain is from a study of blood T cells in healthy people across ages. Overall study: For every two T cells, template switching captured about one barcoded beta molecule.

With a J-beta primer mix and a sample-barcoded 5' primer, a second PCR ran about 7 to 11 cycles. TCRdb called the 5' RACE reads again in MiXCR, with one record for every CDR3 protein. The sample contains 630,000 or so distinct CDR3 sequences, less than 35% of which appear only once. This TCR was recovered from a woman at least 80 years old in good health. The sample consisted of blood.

The CDR3 sequence is CASSHGGQGGSPLHF. The DNA of the CDR3 is TGTGCCAGCAGCCATGGGGGACAGGGTGGTTCACCCCTCCACTTT. The V call is TRBV14, the J call TRBJ1-6, with TRBD1 matching 9 bases. The trim removed 3 bases at V and 9 bases at J, leaving 6 bases unmatched. The CDR3 contains 15 residues. The germline CDR1 and CDR2 sequences are SGHDN and FVKESK.